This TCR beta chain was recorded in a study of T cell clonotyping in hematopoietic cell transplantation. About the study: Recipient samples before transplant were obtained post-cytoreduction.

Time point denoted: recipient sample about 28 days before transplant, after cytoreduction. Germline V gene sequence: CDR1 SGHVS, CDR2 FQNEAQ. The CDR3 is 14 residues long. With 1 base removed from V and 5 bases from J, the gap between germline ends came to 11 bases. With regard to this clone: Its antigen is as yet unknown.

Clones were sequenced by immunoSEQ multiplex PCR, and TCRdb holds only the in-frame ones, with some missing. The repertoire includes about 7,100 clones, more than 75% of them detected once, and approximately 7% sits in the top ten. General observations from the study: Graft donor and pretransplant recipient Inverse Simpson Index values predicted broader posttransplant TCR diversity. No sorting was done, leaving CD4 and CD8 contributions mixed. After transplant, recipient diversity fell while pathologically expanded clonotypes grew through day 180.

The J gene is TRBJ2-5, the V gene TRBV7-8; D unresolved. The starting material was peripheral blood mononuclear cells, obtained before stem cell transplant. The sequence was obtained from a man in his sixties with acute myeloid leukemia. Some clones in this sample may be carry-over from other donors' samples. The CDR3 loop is CASSLDTYFETQYF. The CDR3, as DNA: TGTGCCAGCAGCTTAGATACCTACTTTGAGACCCAGTACTTC. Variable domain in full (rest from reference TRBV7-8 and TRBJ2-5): GAGVSQSPRYKVAKRGQDVALRCDPISGHVSLFWYQQALGQGPEFLTYFQNEAQLDKSGLPSDRFFAERPEGSVSTLKIQRTQQEDSAVYLCASSLDTYFETQYFGPGTRLLVL.